This T cell receptor beta chain was found in a study of shared clonotypes between healthy human individuals. Whole-study context: The plates for each donor numbered three CD4 naive, three CD4 memory, two CD8 naive and one CD8 memory. Study-wide results and limits: When compared with the clonotypes that were shared by all four sorted-subset donors, the non-shared clonotypes turned out to have lower generation probabilities.

The table came from immunoSEQ multiplex PCR; TCRdb's copy has only in-frame clones and leaves some out. The repertoire holds approximately 92,000 clones, approximately 70% seen once, with roughly 49% in the top ten. In its sample, this clone was seen a few times. Antigen unknown. The CDR3 spans 15 residues. The germline CDR1 and CDR2 sequences are LNHDA and SQIVND (reference sequence). Trimming removed 6 bases from V and 2 bases from J; junction bases left unmatched: 7. Sequenced material: memory CD8+ T cells sorted from blood. Subset meaning: CD45RO+ cells pooled with CCR7-negative TemRA cells. This clonotype originated in a man aged 30-40 years in good health. The chain carries TRBV19 and TRBJ2-3; 8 bases line up with TRBD2. This CDR3 reads CASSPREAHTDTQYF. As DNA, the CDR3 is TGTGCCAGTAGCCCGCGGGAGGCCCACACAGATACGCAGTATTTT.